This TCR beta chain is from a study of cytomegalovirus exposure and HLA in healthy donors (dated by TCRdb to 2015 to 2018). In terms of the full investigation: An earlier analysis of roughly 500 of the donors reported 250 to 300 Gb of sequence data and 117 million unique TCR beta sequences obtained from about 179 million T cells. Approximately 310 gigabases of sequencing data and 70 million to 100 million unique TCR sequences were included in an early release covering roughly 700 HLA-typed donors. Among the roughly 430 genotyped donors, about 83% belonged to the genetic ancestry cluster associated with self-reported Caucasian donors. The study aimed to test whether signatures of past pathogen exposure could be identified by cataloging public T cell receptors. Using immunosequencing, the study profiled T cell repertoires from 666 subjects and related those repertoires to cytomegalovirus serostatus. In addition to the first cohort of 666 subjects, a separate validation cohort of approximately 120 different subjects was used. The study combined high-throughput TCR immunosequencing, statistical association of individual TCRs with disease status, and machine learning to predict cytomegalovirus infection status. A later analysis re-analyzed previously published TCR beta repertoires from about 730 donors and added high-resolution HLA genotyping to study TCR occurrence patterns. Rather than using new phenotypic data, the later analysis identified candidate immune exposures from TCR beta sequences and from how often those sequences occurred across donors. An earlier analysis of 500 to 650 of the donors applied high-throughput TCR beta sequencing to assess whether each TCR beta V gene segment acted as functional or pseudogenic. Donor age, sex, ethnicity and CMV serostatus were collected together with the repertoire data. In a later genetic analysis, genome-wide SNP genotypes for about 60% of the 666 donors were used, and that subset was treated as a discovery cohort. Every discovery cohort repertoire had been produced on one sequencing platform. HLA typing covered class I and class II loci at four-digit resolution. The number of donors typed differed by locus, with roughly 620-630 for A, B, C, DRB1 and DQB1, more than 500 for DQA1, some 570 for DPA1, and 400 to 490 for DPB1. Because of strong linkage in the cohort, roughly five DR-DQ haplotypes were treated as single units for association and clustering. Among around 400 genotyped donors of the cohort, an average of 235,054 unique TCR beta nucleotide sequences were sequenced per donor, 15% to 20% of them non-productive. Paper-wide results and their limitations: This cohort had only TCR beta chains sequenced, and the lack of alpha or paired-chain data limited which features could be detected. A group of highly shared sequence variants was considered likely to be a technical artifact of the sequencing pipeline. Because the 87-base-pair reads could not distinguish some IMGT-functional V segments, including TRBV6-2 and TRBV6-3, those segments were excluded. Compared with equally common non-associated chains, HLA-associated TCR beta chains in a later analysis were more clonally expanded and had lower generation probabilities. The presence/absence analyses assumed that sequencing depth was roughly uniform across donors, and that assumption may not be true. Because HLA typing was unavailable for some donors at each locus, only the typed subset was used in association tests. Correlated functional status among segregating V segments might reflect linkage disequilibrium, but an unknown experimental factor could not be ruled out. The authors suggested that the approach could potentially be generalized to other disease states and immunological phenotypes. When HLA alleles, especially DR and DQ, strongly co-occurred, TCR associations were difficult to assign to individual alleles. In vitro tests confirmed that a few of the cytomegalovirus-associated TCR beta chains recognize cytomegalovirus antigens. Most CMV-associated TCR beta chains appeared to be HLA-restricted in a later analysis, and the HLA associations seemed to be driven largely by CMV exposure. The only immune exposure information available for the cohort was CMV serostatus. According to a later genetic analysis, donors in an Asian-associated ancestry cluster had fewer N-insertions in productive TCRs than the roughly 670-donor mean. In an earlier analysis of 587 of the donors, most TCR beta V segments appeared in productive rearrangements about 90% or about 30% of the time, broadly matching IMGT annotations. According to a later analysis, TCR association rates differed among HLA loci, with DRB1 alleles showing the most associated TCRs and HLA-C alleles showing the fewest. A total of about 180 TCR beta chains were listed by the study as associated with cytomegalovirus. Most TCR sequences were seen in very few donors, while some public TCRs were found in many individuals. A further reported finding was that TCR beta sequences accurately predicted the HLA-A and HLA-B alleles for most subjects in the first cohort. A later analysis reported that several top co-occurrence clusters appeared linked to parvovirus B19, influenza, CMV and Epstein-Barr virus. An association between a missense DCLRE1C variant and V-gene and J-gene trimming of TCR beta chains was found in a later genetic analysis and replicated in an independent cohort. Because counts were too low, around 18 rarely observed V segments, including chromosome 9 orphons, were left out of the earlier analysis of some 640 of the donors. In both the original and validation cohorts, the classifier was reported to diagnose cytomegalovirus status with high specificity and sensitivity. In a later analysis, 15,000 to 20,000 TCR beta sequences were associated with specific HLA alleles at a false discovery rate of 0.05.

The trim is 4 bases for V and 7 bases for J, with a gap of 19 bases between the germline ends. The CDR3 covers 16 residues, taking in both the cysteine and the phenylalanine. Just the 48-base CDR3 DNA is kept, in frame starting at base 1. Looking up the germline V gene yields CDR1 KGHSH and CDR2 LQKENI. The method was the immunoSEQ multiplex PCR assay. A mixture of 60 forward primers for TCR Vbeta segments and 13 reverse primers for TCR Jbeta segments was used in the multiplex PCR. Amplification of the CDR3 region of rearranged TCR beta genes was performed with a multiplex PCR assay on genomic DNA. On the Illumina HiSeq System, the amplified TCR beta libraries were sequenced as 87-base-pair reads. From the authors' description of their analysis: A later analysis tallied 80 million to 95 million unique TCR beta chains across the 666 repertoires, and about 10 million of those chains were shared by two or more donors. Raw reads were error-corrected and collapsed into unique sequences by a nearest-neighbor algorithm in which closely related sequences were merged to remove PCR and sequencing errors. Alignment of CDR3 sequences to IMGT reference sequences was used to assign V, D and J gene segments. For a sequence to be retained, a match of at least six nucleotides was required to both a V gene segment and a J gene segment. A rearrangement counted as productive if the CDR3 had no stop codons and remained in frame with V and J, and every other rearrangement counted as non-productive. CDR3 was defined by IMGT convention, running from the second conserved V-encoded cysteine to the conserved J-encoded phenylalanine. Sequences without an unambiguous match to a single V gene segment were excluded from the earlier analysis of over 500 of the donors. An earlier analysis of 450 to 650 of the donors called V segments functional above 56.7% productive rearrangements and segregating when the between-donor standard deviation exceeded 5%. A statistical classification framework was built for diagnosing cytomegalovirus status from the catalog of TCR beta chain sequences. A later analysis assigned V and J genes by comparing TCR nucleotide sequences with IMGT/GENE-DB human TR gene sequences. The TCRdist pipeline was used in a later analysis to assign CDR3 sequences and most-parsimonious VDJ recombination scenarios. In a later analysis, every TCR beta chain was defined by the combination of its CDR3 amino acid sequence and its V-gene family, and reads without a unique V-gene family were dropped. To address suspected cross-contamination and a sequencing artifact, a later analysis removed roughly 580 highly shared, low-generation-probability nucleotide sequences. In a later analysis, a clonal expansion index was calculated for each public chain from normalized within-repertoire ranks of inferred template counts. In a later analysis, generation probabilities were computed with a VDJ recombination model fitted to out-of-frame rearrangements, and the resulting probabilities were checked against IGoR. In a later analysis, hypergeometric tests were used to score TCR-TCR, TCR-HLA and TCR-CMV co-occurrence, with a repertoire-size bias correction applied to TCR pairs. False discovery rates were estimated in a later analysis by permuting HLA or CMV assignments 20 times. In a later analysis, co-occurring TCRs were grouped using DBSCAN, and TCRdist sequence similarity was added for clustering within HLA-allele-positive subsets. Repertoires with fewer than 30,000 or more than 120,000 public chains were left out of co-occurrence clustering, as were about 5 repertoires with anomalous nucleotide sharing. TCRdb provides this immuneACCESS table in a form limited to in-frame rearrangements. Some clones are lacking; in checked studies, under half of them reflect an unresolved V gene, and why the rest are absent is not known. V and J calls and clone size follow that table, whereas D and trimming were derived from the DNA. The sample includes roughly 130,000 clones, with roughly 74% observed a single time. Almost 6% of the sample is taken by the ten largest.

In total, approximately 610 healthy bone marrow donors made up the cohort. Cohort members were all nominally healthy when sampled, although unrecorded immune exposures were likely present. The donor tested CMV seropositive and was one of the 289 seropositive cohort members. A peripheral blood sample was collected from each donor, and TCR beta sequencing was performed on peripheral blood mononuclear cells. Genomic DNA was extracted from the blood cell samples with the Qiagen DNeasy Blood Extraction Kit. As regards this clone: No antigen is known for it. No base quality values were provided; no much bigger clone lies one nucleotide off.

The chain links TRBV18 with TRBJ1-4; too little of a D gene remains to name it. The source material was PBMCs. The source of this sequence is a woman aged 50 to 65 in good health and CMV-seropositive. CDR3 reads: CASSLSRLGAREKLFF. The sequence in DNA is TGTGCCAGCTCACTAAGCCGATTGGGAGCCCGTGAAAAACTGTTTTTT.